Presented here are 29 T cell receptor beta chains from one specimen sequenced in a study of blood T cell repertoires in COVID-19. The repertoire was sequenced with immunoSEQ multiplex PCR; TCRdb's copy has only in-frame clones and lacks some. The table shows tens of thousands of clones, with around 84% occurring only once. Sequenced material: peripheral blood. The receptor set was obtained from a man aged 50 or older with acute or convalescent COVID-19.

This chain uses TRBV14 with TRBJ2-1, with a possible D match to TRBD2 (5 bases). V dropped 1 base and J dropped 0 bases, with 16 bases sitting between them. There are 18 residues in the CDR3. Germline V gene data show CDR1 as SGHDN and CDR2 as FVKESK. The CDR3 sequence is CASSQAGFGQFSYNEQFF. The CDR3 coding sequence is TGTGCCAGCAGCCAAGCGGGATTCGGGCAGTTCTCCTACAATGAGCAGTTCTTC. The whole variable domain, filled in from reference TRBV14 and TRBJ2-1, reads EAGVTQFPSHSVIEKGQTVTLRCDPISGHDNLYWYRRVMGKEIKFLLHFVKESKQDESGMPNNRFLAERTGGTYSTLKVQPAELEDSGVYFCASSQAGFGQFSYNEQFFGPGTRLTVL.

This clone is judged medium-sized. V gene TRBV5-6 combines with J gene TRBJ2-7, with D possibly TRBD2 on 6 matching bases. This CDR3 has 15 residues. V lost 2 bases and J 1 base, leaving 13 bases between the germline ends. Germline loops: CDR1 SGHDT, CDR2 YYEEEE. CDR3 sequence reads: CASSLTGTGSYEQYF. CDR3 DNA sequence: TGTGCCAGCAGCTTAACCGGGACTGGTTCCTACGAGCAGTACTTC. The whole variable domain, remainder taken from reference TRBV5-6 and TRBJ2-7, is DAGVTQSPTHLIKTRGQQVTLRCSPKSGHDTVSWYQQALGQGPQFIFQYYEEEERQRGNFPDRFSGHQFPNYSSELNVNALLLGDSALYLCASSLTGTGSYEQYFGPGTRLTVT.

This clone has a handful of counts. J is TRBJ1-1 and V is TRBV29-1, with a tentative D call TRBD1 (6 bases). V was pared by 5 bases and J by 1 base, with 11 bases between. The germline V gene encodes CDR1 SQVTM and CDR2 ANQGSEA. The CDR3 covers 13 residues. CDR3 region: CSVLTGSNTEAFF. The CDR3 DNA is TGCAGCGTTCTGACAGGATCGAACACTGAAGCTTTCTTT.

The rearrangement joins TRBV5-4 to TRBJ2-6, with TRBD2 identical over 7 bases. V lost 1 base and J lost 4; bases outside the gene matches: 8. CDR1 is SGHNT, CDR2 YYREEE, per germline (reference sequence). The CDR3 contains 17 residues. The CDR3 nucleotides read TGTGCCAGCAGCTTGTTTCTTTTGGGAGGGGGGGCCAACGTCCTGACTTTC. Protein product: CASSLFLLGGGANVLTF.

This clone has just one count. This rearrangement joins TRBV10-2 to TRBJ2-5; D may be TRBD2 (5 bases). This CDR3 contains 14 residues. V was cut by 6 bases and J by 5 bases, with 16 bases left in between. Germline-derived CDR1 and CDR2 are WSHSY and SAAADI. As DNA, the CDR3 is TGCGCCAGCAGCAACGGGGTTCCGGTGGAGACCCAGTACTTC. Residues: CASSNGVPVETQYF.

The chain links TRBV11-2 to TRBJ2-6; D remains ambiguous. CDR1 and CDR2 (germline): SGHAT, FQNNGV. This CDR3 comprises 15 residues. Trimming stripped 5 bases from V and 1 base from J, with 9 bases between. The CDR3 loop reads CASSLPVSGANVLTF. CDR3 in DNA: TGTGCCAGCAGCCTCCCAGTTTCTGGGGCCAACGTCCTGACTTTC.

The gene calls are TRBV6-5 and TRBJ2-7, with no clear D. V shed 7 bases and J shed 1 base, with 14 bases lying between them. CDR1 and CDR2 (germline): MNHEY, SVGAGI. This CDR3 comprises 14 residues. The CDR3, as DNA: TGTGCCAGCACCGCCCGACATCCTTCCTACGAGCAGTACTTC. This codes for CASTARHPSYEQYF.

V usage is TRBV3-1 (or the pseudogene TRBV3-2) and J usage is TRBJ2-5, with a possible D match to TRBD1 (6 bases). The V gene lost 2 bases and the J gene lost 1 base, with 8 bases spanning the gap. The CDR3 has 14 amino acids. Germline CDR1 is LGHDT and CDR2 is YNNKEL (reference sequence). This CDR3 is CASSQQGFQETQYF. The DNA for the CDR3 is TGTGCCAGCAGCCAACAGGGGTTCCAAGAGACCCAGTACTTC.

The chain employs TRBV10-3 and TRBJ1-1, with a possible D match to TRBD1 (6 bases). Trimming removed 11 bases from V and 0 bases from J, with 7 bases in between. Germline V lookup: CDR1 ENHRY, CDR2 SYGVKD. This CDR3 comprises 11 residues. The CDR3 DNA is TGTGCCTCAGGGGTGAACACTGAAGCTTTCTTT. Its protein is CASGVNTEAFF.

The chain uses TRBV7-9 and TRBJ2-7, with 7 bases fitting TRBD2. The CDR3 consists of 15 residues. Germline CDR1 and CDR2: SEHNR and FQNEAQ (reference sequence). J gave up 4 bases and V 8 bases, and 14 bases lay outside the gene matches. CDR3 loop: CASARRNSGFYEQYF. Written as DNA, the CDR3 is TGTGCCAGCGCAAGGAGAAATAGCGGGTTTTACGAGCAGTACTTC. The complete variable domain, with remaining parts taken from reference TRBV7-9 and TRBJ2-7, reads DTGVSQNPRHKITKRGQNVTFRCDPISEHNRLYWYRQTLGQGPEFLTYFQNEAQLEKSRLLSDRFSAERPKGSFSTLEIQRTEQGDSAMYLCASARRNSGFYEQYFGPGTRLTVT.

This rearrangement joins TRBV5-6 to TRBJ2-6, with 10 positions matching TRBD1. Trimming at V came to 3 bases and at J to 3 bases, leaving 6 bases not matched to a gene. The CDR3 runs 17 residues. The germline gives CDR1 SGHDT, CDR2 YYEEEE. CDR3 nucleotides: TGTGCCAGCAGCTCCGGGACAGGGGTGTTTGGGGCCAACGTCCTGACTTTC. Its translation: CASSSGTGVFGANVLTF.

The V gene is TRBV4-2, the J gene TRBJ2-6, with D possibly matching TRBD1 (6 bases). This CDR3 is 17 amino acids long. V shed 0 bases and J shed 2 bases, with 11 bases lying between them. CDR1 and CDR2 (germline): LGHNA, YNFKEQ. This CDR3 is CASSQDRGGAGANVLTF. CDR3 nucleotide sequence: TGTGCCAGCAGCCAAGACAGGGGCGGTGCTGGGGCCAACGTCCTGACTTTC.

J is TRBJ2-2 and V is TRBV29-1; 8 nucleotides agree with TRBD2. Germline CDR1 SQVTM, CDR2 ANQGSEA. The CDR3 is 15 amino acids. With 1 base clipped from V and 1 base from J, the junction kept 2 bases outside the gene matches. CDR3 in DNA: TGCAGCGTTGAAGTAGCGGGAAGGAACACCGGGGAGCTGTTTTTT. It yields the protein CSVEVAGRNTGELFF.

This chain joins TRBV14 and TRBJ1-2; 10 nucleotides align to TRBD1. Germline V gene sequence: CDR1 SGHDN, CDR2 FVKESK. V was clipped by 6 bases and J by 6 bases; unmatched bases: 4. This CDR3 has 13 residues. As DNA, the CDR3 is TGTGCCAGCAGTGACAGGGGGCAACATGGCTACACCTTC. Amino acids: CASSDRGQHGYTF.

The V gene is TRBV7-9, the J gene TRBJ2-1, with D possibly being TRBD1 (7 bases). In germline, CDR1 is SEHNR, CDR2 FQNEAQ (reference sequence). This CDR3 contains 15 residues. V lost 4 bases and J lost 6, with 16 bases in between. As DNA, the CDR3 is TGTGCCAGCAGCTCGAGGGATCAGGGGGGCAATGAGCAGTTCTTC. It translates to CASSSRDQGGNEQFF.

This rearrangement joins TRBV9 to TRBJ2-7, with a weak D call TRBD2 (6 bases). The V end was cut by 4 bases, the J end by 0 bases, with 17 bases between. The CDR3 loop spans 16 amino acids. In germline, CDR1 is SGDLS, CDR2 YYNGEE. The CDR3 protein is CASSPRERASSYEQYF. CDR3 nucleotide sequence: TGTGCCAGCAGCCCCAGGGAGCGGGCGAGCTCCTACGAGCAGTACTTC.

Remarks on this clone: Distinct nucleotide sequences in the sample also encode this CDR3. The V call is TRBV19, the J call TRBJ1-5; D not resolved. Trimming left V 5 bases short and J 4 bases short, with 9 bases between. CDR1 and CDR2 (germline): LNHDA, SQIVND (reference sequence). The CDR3 loop spans 13 amino acids. CDR3: CASSLTTNQPQHF. In nucleotides, the CDR3 is TGTGCCAGTAGTCTTACCACTAATCAGCCCCAGCATTTT.

V is TRBV3-1 (or the pseudogene TRBV3-2) and J is TRBJ1-2; TRBD1 aligns across 9 bases. The V and J ends lost 0 bases and 3 bases, in that order; junction bases with no gene match: 8. Germline-derived CDR1 and CDR2 are LGHDT and YNNKEL (reference sequence). This CDR3 comprises 17 residues. The CDR3 loop is CASSQDLTGGAYYGYTF. CDR3 nucleotides: TGTGCCAGCAGCCAAGATTTAACAGGGGGCGCGTACTATGGCTACACCTTC.

This clone was counted only a few times. The rearrangement links TRBV5-1 to TRBJ2-7; no definite D call. CDR3 length: 15 amino acids. CDR1 and CDR2 from the germline V gene are SGHRS and YFSETQ. Trimming took off 0 bases at V and 3 bases at J, with 13 bases between the two ends. This chain's CDR3 is CASSLAPGYLYEQYF. Written as DNA, the CDR3 is TGCGCCAGCAGCTTGGCCCCAGGATACCTCTACGAGCAGTACTTC.

The V and J genes are TRBV2 and TRBJ1-1; the D gene is possibly TRBD1 (6 bases). V was clipped by 4 bases and J by 4 bases, with 13 bases between them. CDR1 and CDR2 (germline): SNHLY, FYNNEI. CDR3 size: 14 residues. This chain's CDR3 is CASSGTAWVTEAFF. The CDR3 nucleotides are TGTGCCAGCAGTGGGACAGCTTGGGTCACTGAAGCTTTCTTT. Looking up the rest from reference TRBV2 and TRBJ1-1 gives the full variable domain: EPEVTQTPSHQVTQMGQEVILRCVPISNHLYFYWYRQILGQKVEFLVSFYNNEISEKSEIFDDQFSVERPDGSNFTLKIRSTKLEDSAMYFCASSGTAWVTEAFFGQGTRLTVV.

The chain recombines TRBV6-2 or TRBV6-3 with TRBJ2-1; 10 bases are a match to TRBD2. V was clipped by 2 bases and J by 9 bases; unmatched bases: 16. The CDR3 has 18 amino acids. The germline V gene encodes CDR1 MNHEY and CDR2 SVGEGT. In DNA, the CDR3 is TGTGCCAGCAGTTACCGGGAGGCCAGCGGGGGGGCTCGGGGTGAGCAGTTCTTC. Amino acids: CASSYREASGGARGEQFF.

In this sample, this clone turned up once. The chain has TRBV28 and TRBJ1-2; TRBD1 might be the D (6 bases). Germline CDR1 MDHEN, CDR2 SYDVKM. V was cut by 6 bases and J by 2 bases, with 10 bases left in between. This CDR3 region has 13 residues. CDR3 sequence: CASSPTGNYGYTF. Here the CDR3 DNA reads TGTGCCAGCAGCCCTACAGGGAACTATGGCTACACCTTC.

This rearrangement joins TRBV6-5 to TRBJ2-1; TRBD1 agrees at 9 bases. V dropped 4 bases and J dropped 1; count of bases not matched to a gene: 5. There are 16 residues in the CDR3. The germline CDR1 and CDR2 sequences are MNHEY and SVGAGI. The CDR3 DNA sequence: TGTGCCAGCAGTTTACAGGGGGCGTGGTCCTACAATGAGCAGTTCTTC. It translates to CASSLQGAWSYNEQFF.

This chain links TRBV7-2 with TRBJ1-1, with 8 bases fitting TRBD1. The CDR3 totals 14 residues. The trim removed 3 bases at V and 3 bases at J, leaving 3 bases unmatched. The germline CDR1 and CDR2 sequences are SGHTA and FQGNSA. In DNA form, the CDR3 reads TGTGCCAGCAGCTTTAACAGGGGGGACACTGAAGCTTTCTTT. It yields the protein CASSFNRGDTEAFF.

This clone was detected a few times. J is TRBJ1-2 and V is TRBV24-1; D possibly corresponds to TRBD1 (5 bases). The germline gives CDR1 KGHDR, CDR2 SFDVKD. CDR3 length: 13 residues. V lost 1 base and J 8 bases, leaving 10 bases between the germline ends. The CDR3 DNA reads as TGTGCCACCAGTGATTTTGGGGGGAGCGGCTACACCTTC. Its translation is CATSDFGGSGYTF.

The sample holds one count of this clone. The CDR3: CASSLLGDEQYF. CDR3 sequence (DNA): TGTGCCAGTTCCTTGCTCGGGGACGAGCAGTACTTC. The V and J genes are TRBV19 and TRBJ2-7, with a weak D call TRBD2 (5 bases). The germline V gene has CDR1 LNHDA and CDR2 SQIVND (reference sequence). The V end lost 8 bases, the J end lost 5 bases, and 13 bases lay between the germline ends. The length of the CDR3 is 12 residues. Full variable domain (rest looked up from reference TRBV19 and TRBJ2-7): DGGITQSPKYLFRKEGQNVTLSCEQNLNHDAMYWYRQDPGQGLRLIYYSQIVNDFQKGDIAEGYSVSREKKESFPLTVTSAQKNPTAFYLCASSLLGDEQYFGPGTRLTVT.

The gene calls are TRBV7-6 and TRBJ2-7; D gene uncertain. Trimming removed 1 base at V and 4 bases at J, with 14 bases between. Germline CDR1 is SGHVS and CDR2 is FNYEAQ. The CDR3 is 15 residues long. The CDR3 reads CASSLEPTGGYEQYF. As DNA, the CDR3 is TGTGCCAGCAGCTTAGAACCGACTGGCGGATACGAGCAGTACTTC.

This clone was observed a single time. The V call is TRBV4-1, the J call TRBJ2-3; TRBD2 matches at 12 bases. The germline CDR1 and CDR2 sequences are MGHRA and YSYEKL. The CDR3 is made up of 13 amino acids. V was clipped by 5 bases and J by 12 bases; unmatched bases: 6. The CDR3 DNA follows: TGCGCCAGCAGCGTTCTAGCGGGAGGGCCACAGTATTTT. Amino acid sequence: CASSVLAGGPQYF.

This chain links TRBV5-6 with TRBJ1-4, with 7 bases aligning to TRBD1. Germline values: CDR1 SGHDT, CDR2 YYEEEE. This CDR3 comprises 15 residues. V lost 3 bases, J lost 5 bases, and 7 bases stayed unmatched. The CDR3 loop is CASSSRTGLNEKLFF. CDR3 DNA: TGTGCCAGCAGCTCGAGGACAGGATTAAATGAAAAACTGTTTTTT. The full variable domain, with the rest looked up from reference TRBV5-6 and TRBJ1-4, is DAGVTQSPTHLIKTRGQQVTLRCSPKSGHDTVSWYQQALGQGPQFIFQYYEEEERQRGNFPDRFSGHQFPNYSSELNVNALLLGDSALYLCASSSRTGLNEKLFFGSGTQLSVL.